This TCR beta chain was recovered during a study of blood T cell repertoires in COVID-19. Overall study: The United States, Italy and Spain were the sources of the acute and convalescent COVID-19 samples.

This clone was recorded a few times. Sequencing used immunoSEQ multiplex PCR; TCRdb keeps in-frame clones, though not all of them. Altogether roughly 30,000 clones are present, about 82% being singletons, with the ten largest covering 6.6%. Trimming stripped 5 bases from V and 7 bases from J, with 18 bases between. The CDR3 extends over 15 amino acids. Germline loops: CDR1 SNHLY, CDR2 FYNNEI. The sample taken for sequencing was peripheral blood. This TCR was sampled from a man in his fifties or sixties with active COVID-19. The rearrangement uses TRBV2 and TRBJ1-5; D is perhaps TRBD1 (5 bases). As DNA, the CDR3 is TGTGCCAGCAGTCCGTGGGGGGGAGCCGAACAGCCCCAGCATTTT. Encoded protein: CASSPWGGAEQPQHF.